Each of the 16 T cell receptor beta chains below was sequenced from the same sample in a study of cytomegalovirus exposure and HLA in healthy donors. PCR involved 60 Vbeta and 13 Jbeta primers. The assay was immunoSEQ multiplex PCR, and TCRdb's table has in-frame clones only and misses some. The repertoire holds roughly 180,000 clones, with 75% to 85% as singletons. The sequenced sample was PBMCs. These receptors were collected from a man aged 18 to 29 in good health and CMV-seronegative.

V is TRBV10-3 and J is TRBJ1-1; possibly TRBD1 for D (6 bases). Germline V gene sequence: CDR1 ENHRY, CDR2 SYGVKD. This CDR3 is built from 14 residues. Trimming took 0 bases from V and 7 from J, leaving 12 bases between them. The chain's CDR3 is CAISESKGGIEAFF. Here the CDR3 DNA reads TGTGCCATCAGTGAGTCGAAAGGGGGTATTGAAGCTTTCTTT.

The genes are TRBV5-1 and TRBJ2-1; the D is unclear. Germline CDR1 reads SGHRS; CDR2 reads YFSETQ. The CDR3 is made up of 13 amino acids. The V and J ends lost 4 bases and 4 bases respectively, with 9 bases between them. The CDR3 DNA follows: TGCGCCAGCAGCGGCCTTTTGTACAATGAGCAGTTCTTC. Translation: CASSGLLYNEQFF.

The chain recombines TRBV4-3 with TRBJ2-5; 11 bases map to TRBD2. The V gene end was trimmed by 1 base and the J gene end by 2 bases; junction bases not matched to a gene: 6. CDR3 length: 17 residues. The germline V gene encodes CDR1 LGHNA and CDR2 YSLEER. The CDR3 DNA sequence: TGCGCCAGCAGCCAAGGGCTAGCGGGGGGATTTCAAGAGACCCAGTACTTC. The encoded protein is CASSQGLAGGFQETQYF.

J is TRBJ2-7 and V is TRBV15; TRBD2 matches at 13 bases. The CDR3 contains 15 residues. Germline loops: CDR1 LNHNV, CDR2 YYDKDF (reference sequence). V was clipped by 3 bases and J by 5 bases; unmatched bases: 4. CDR3 nucleotides: TGTGCCACCAGCAGGGGACTAGCGGGAACCCACGAGCAGTACTTC. Amino acids: CATSRGLAGTHEQYF.

This rearrangement joins TRBV7-9 to TRBJ1-6; no clear D gene. The CDR3 sequence is 14 residues long. V was pared by 5 bases and J by 10 bases, with 15 bases between. Germline values: CDR1 SEHNR, CDR2 FQNEAQ (reference sequence). Here the CDR3 reads CASSLAAERSPLHF. For the CDR3, the DNA is TGTGCCAGCAGCCTGGCAGCGGAACGGTCACCCCTCCACTTT.

CDR3 in amino acids: CSVDRGRTEAFF. In DNA form, the CDR3 reads TGCAGCGTTGATAGGGGGCGGACTGAAGCTTTCTTT. The rearrangement uses TRBV29-1 and TRBJ1-1; 7 positions agree with TRBD1. The CDR3 extends over 12 amino acids. Germline CDR1 and CDR2: SQVTM and ANQGSEA. V was pared by 3 bases and J by 5 bases, with 3 bases of the junction left unmatched.

The chain has TRBV6-5 and TRBJ1-3, with D unresolved. CDR1 and CDR2 (germline): MNHEY, SVGAGI. The CDR3 has 15 amino acids. V was clipped by 2 bases and J by 0 bases, with 8 bases between them. The CDR3 coding sequence is TGTGCCAGCAGTTACGACATGAGCTCTGGAAACACCATATATTTT. The encoded protein is CASSYDMSSGNTIYF.

This clone has a handful of counts. This chain uses TRBV7-3 with TRBJ1-2; 11 bases are shared with TRBD1. This CDR3 is built from 16 residues. Germline loops: CDR1 SGHTA, CDR2 FQGTGA. V shed 2 bases and J 6 bases; nucleotides not matched to a gene: 8. Here the CDR3 DNA reads TGTGCCAGCAGCTTACTCCCCGGACAGGGGGCGGATGGCTACACCTTC. Amino acid sequence: CASSLLPGQGADGYTF.

This rearrangement joins TRBV4-3 to TRBJ1-2, with a weak D call TRBD1 (5 bases). V gave up 0 bases and J gave up 7 bases, with 12 bases separating them. The CDR3 sequence is 14 residues long. Germline loops: CDR1 LGHNA, CDR2 YSLEER. CDR3 sequence (DNA): TGCGCCAGCAGCCAAGATCACAGGTCTCCTGGCTACACCTTC. It yields the protein CASSQDHRSPGYTF.

The chain joins TRBV7-2 to TRBJ2-1, with TRBD2 matching 8 bases. The CDR3 is made up of 14 amino acids. Germline V gene data show CDR1 as SGHTA and CDR2 as FQGNSA. The V segment lost 1 base and the J segment 10 bases; nucleotides outside the gene matches: 6. The CDR3 DNA follows: TGTGCCAGCAGCTTAGTGGGCGGGAGGCAAGAGCAGTTCTTC. It translates to CASSLVGGRQEQFF.

This clone was counted once. The chain joins TRBV6-1 to TRBJ1-2, with a weak D call TRBD1 (6 bases). The germline V gene has CDR1 MNHNS and CDR2 SASEGT. Deletions cut 4 bases from V and 5 bases from J, with 11 bases between. The CDR3 runs to 13 residues. The CDR3 DNA reads TGTGCCAGCAGTGGTATAGGGGGTTATGGCTACACCTTC. Translated: CASSGIGGYGYTF.

The chain combines TRBV5-1 with TRBJ1-2; TRBD1 agrees at 9 bases. The CDR3 runs to 15 residues. The germline V gene encodes CDR1 SGHRS and CDR2 YFSETQ. V lost 0 bases and J lost 8; bases outside the gene matches: 8. The CDR3 loop reads CASSLVGQGLNGYTF. The CDR3, as DNA: TGCGCCAGCAGCTTGGTGGGACAGGGACTGAACGGCTACACCTTC.

The chain couples TRBV19 to TRBJ1-5; 8 bases are shared with TRBD1. This CDR3 is built from 15 residues. CDR1 and CDR2 (germline): LNHDA, SQIVND (reference sequence). V shed 4 bases, J shed 5 bases, and the junction held 7 bases outside the gene matches. The CDR3 loop is CASSNYQGADQPQHF. The CDR3 bases are TGTGCCAGTAGTAACTATCAGGGGGCAGATCAGCCCCAGCATTTT.

V gene TRBV2 combines with J gene TRBJ1-6; TRBD1 matches at 8 bases. The CDR3 is made up of 17 amino acids. V was pared by 6 bases and J by 6 bases, with 13 bases of the junction left unmatched. Germline V lookup: CDR1 SNHLY, CDR2 FYNNEI. In nucleotides, the CDR3 is TGTGCCAGCAGGGCCATGGCGGGACAGGTCCTTAATTCACCCCTCCACTTT. It specifies CASRAMAGQVLNSPLHF.

This sequence joins TRBV5-8 and TRBJ2-3, with D possibly being TRBD2 (6 bases). V was pared by 4 bases and J by 1 base, with 10 bases between. CDR1 is SGHTS, CDR2 YDEGEE, per germline. The CDR3 has 14 residues. CDR3 coding DNA: TGTGCCAGCAGCCTCCCGGGGGGCACAGATACGCAGTATTTT. Its protein is CASSLPGGTDTQYF.

The chain combines TRBV7-2 with TRBJ1-2; weak D call: TRBD1 (6 bases). CDR3 length: 15 residues. Germline V gene data show CDR1 as SGHTA and CDR2 as FQGNSA. V was trimmed by 0 bases and J by 4 bases, leaving 12 bases between them. The CDR3 region has the DNA TGTGCCAGCAGCTTAGCGCGGGCAGGGGTCTATGGCTACACCTTC. It translates to CASSLARAGVYGYTF.